This T cell receptor (beta chain) was recovered during a study of blood T cell repertoires in COVID-19. For the study at large: Samples representing acute and convalescent COVID-19 were sourced from the United States, Italy and Spain. T cells, B-cell-depleted T cells, or PBMCs supplied cDNA or gDNA.

In germline, CDR1 is MDHEN, CDR2 SYDVKM. The CDR3 is 15 amino acids. V dropped 6 bases and J dropped 7 bases, with 21 bases sitting between them. Sequencing was performed with immunoSEQ multiplex PCR; in TCRdb, only in-frame clones are kept and a portion is missing. The data hold about 160,000 clones, with roughly 84% observed a single time. In this sample, this clone turned up once. This receptor was obtained from a man aged 50-60 years with active or convalescent COVID-19. The chain is built from TRBV28 and TRBJ2-5; maybe TRBD1 (5 bases). Specimen: peripheral blood. CDR3 region: CASSTLDSPKMTQYF. The CDR3 DNA is TGTGCCAGCAGCACCCTAGACAGTCCTAAGATGACCCAGTACTTC.